Listed below are T cell receptor beta chains from one sample, sequenced in a study of T cell responses to AZD1222 COVID-19 vaccine. This table comes from immunoSEQ multiplex PCR, and its TCRdb copy is limited to in-frame clones, with some not included. The profile shows approximately 150,000 clones, about 92% of them singletons. The specimen comprised peripheral blood, sampled 28 days after the second AZD1222 dose. All receptors derive from an adult who received the AZD1222 COVID-19 vaccine. Each CDR3 is given without its conserved first and last residue.

j_call: TRBJ1-2; v_call: TRBV28; cdr3_aa: ASSTIGDGNYGYT
j_call: TRBJ2-7; v_call: TRBV6-2/TRBV6-3; cdr3_aa: ASSYSGQYEQY
j_call: TRBJ1-1; v_call: TRBV18; cdr3_aa: ASSQGGNTEAF
j_call: TRBJ2-5; v_call: TRBV5-5; cdr3_aa: ASSLGGRPHQETQY
j_call: TRBJ1-2; v_call: TRBV18; cdr3_aa: ASSPITGTNYGYT
j_call: TRBJ1-3; v_call: TRBV2; cdr3_aa: ASSSGNSGNTIY
j_call: TRBJ2-3; v_call: TRBV7-8; cdr3_aa: ASSYSRLQTSTDTQY
j_call: TRBJ1-5; v_call: TRBV19; cdr3_aa: ASSTQGGQPQH
j_call: TRBJ1-3; v_call: TRBV28; cdr3_aa: ASTRAWGVTGNTIY
j_call: TRBJ1-1; v_call: TRBV19; cdr3_aa: ASSIGHRIQNTEAF
j_call: TRBJ2-5; v_call: TRBV2; cdr3_aa: ASSGGLAFVYQETQY
j_call: TRBJ2-1; v_call: TRBV9; cdr3_aa: ASSVSSGGQDYNEQF
j_call: TRBJ2-7; v_call: TRBV7-2; cdr3_aa: ASSRTGAKPYEQY
j_call: TRBJ2-2; v_call: TRBV7-9; cdr3_aa: ASRGTDRNTGELF
j_call: TRBJ2-7; v_call: TRBV4-2; cdr3_aa: ASSQDRNEQY